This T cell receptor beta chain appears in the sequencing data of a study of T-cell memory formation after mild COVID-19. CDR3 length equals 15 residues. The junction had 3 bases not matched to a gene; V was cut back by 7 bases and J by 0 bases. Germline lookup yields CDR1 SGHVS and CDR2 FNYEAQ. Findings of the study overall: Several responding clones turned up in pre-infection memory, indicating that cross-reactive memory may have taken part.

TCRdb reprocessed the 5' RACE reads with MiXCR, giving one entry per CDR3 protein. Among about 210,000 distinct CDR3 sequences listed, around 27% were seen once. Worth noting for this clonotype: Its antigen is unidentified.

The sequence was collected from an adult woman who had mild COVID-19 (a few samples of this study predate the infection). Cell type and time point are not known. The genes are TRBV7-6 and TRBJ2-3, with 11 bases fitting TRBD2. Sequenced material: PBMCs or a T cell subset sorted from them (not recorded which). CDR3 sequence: CASTLAGASTDTQYF. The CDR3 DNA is TGTGCCAGCACACTAGCGGGGGCTAGCACAGATACGCAGTATTTT. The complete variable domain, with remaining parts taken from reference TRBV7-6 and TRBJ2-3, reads GAGVSQSPRYKVTKRGQDVALRCDPISGHVSLYWYRQALGQGPEFLTYFNYEAQQDKSGLPNDRFSAERPEGSISTLTIQRTEQRDSAMYRCASTLAGASTDTQYFGPGTRLTVL.